This T cell receptor beta chain is drawn from a study of Graves' ophthalmopathy and Graves' hyperthyroidism. The sequenced template was RNA, covering the TCR beta CDR3 region. Second-round multiplex PCR came after first-round RT-PCR with HTBI primers. Via MiXCR, TCRdb re-called the multiplex PCR reads, giving one row per CDR3 protein. Found here are about 24,000 distinct CDR3 sequences, less than 50% of them singletons; the top ten hold approximately 7%. Concerning this clonotype: Its cognate antigen is unknown.

The CDR3 covers 15 residues. Germline V gene sequence: CDR1 DFQATT, CDR2 SNEGSKA (reference sequence). With 5 bases removed from V and 2 bases from J, the gap between germline ends came to 17 bases. Study results and limitations: Blood also contained most of the expanded thyroid clonotypes above 0.001 frequency.

Hyperthyroidism in these 18- to 65-year-old patients was newly diagnosed, lasting under 2 months. Other autoimmune disease, uncontrolled infection, pregnancy and lactation led to exclusion. This clonotype originated in an adult woman with stable Graves' hyperthyroidism. V gene TRBV20-1 combines with J gene TRBJ2-3; a weak D match, TRBD2 (7 bases). The source material was peripheral blood. CDR3 coding DNA: TGCAGTGCTGTACATAGGGGGAGGGACACAGATACGCAGTATTTT. This codes for CSAVHRGRDTDTQYF.